The clone carrying this T cell receptor (beta chain) was recorded a few times. As to time point: healthy volunteer bleed at 6 weeks. From whole blood left unfractionated, total RNA was extracted. Individual cDNA molecules (in the library) carried attached unique molecular identifiers. In TCRdb, the RACE reads were re-called with MiXCR into one record per CDR3 protein. The sample shows approximately 81,000 distinct CDR3 sequences, roughly 8.6% of them seen only once. This sample stems from a study of human T cells and chemical hapten exposure. The V segment lost 10 bases and the J segment 5 bases; nucleotides outside the gene matches: 11. This CDR3 spans 13 amino acids. Germline CDR1 is MNHEY and CDR2 is SVGEGT.

The origin of this receptor is a male donor in good health. Some clones in this sample may be carry-over from other donors' samples. Sequencing was performed on whole blood. The chain employs TRBV6-2 or TRBV6-3 and TRBJ2-7, with 7 positions matching TRBD1. The CDR3 DNA reads TGTGCCACCCGGACAGGCGACGGGGACGAGCAGTACTTC. It encodes CATRTGDGDEQYF.